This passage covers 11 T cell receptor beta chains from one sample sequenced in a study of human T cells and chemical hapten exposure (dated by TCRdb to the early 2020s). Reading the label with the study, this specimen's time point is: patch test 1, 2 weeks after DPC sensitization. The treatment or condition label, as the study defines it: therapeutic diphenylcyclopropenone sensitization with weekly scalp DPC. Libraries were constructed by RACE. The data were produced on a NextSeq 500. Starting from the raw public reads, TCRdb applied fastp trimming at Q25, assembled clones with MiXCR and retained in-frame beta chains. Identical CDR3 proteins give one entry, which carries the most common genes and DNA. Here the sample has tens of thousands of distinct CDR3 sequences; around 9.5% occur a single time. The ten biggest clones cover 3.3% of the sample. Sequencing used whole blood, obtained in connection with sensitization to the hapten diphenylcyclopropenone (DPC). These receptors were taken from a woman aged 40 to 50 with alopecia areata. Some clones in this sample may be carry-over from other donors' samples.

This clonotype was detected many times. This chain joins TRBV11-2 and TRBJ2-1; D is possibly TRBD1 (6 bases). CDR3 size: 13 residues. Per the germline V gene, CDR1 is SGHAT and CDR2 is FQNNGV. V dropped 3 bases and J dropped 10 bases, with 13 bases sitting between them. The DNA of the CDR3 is TGTGCCAGCAGCTTGAGACAGGTCGCCGAGCAGTTCTTC. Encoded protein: CASSLRQVAEQFF.

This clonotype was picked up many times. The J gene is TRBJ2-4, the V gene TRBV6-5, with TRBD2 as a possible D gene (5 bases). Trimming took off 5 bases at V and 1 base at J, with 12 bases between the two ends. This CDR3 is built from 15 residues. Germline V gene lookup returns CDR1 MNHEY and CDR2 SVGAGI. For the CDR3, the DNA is TGTGCCAGCAGTGGGAGCGGCCTGGCCAAAAACATTCAGTACTTC. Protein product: CASSGSGLAKNIQYF.

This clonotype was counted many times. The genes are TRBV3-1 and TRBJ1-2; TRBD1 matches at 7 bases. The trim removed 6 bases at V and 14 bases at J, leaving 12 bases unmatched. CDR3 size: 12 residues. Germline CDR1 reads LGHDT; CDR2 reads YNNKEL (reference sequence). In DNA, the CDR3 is TGTGCCAGCAGTCGGGACAGTCTCCCTCTTACCTTC. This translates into CASSRDSLPLTF.

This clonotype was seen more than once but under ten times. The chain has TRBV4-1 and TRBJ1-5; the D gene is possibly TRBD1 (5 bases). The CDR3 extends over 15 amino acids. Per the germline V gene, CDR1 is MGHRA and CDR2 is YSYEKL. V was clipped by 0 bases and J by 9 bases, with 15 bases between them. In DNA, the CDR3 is TGCGCCAGCAGCCAAGATAGTCGGGGCTTTGGGCCCCAGCATTTT. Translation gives CASSQDSRGFGPQHF.

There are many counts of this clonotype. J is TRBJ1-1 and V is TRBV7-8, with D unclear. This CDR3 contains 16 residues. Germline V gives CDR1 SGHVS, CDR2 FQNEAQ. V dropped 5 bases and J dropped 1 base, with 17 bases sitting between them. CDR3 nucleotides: TGTGCCAGCAGCCCATTTCGGGGAGGAGCGAACACTGAAGCTTTCTTT. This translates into CASSPFRGGANTEAFF.

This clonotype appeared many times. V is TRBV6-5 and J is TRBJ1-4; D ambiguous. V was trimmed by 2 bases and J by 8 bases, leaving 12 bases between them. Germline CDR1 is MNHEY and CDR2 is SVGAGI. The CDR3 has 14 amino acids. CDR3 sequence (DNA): TGTGCCAGCAGTTACAGCTCCCCAAAGGAAAAACTGTTTTTT. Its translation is CASSYSSPKEKLFF.

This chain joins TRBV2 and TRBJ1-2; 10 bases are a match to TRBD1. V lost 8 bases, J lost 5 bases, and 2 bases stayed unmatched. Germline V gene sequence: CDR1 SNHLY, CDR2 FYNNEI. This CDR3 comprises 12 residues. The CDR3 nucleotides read TGTGCCAGCCAGGGACAGGGGTATGGCTACACCTTC. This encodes CASQGQGYGYTF.

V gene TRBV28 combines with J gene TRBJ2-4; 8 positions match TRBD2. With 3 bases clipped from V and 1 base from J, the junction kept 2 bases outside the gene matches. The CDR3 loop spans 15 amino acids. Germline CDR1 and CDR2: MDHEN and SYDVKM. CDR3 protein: CASSFGRGAKNIQYF. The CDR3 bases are TGTGCCAGCAGTTTCGGGAGGGGGGCCAAAAACATTCAGTACTTC.

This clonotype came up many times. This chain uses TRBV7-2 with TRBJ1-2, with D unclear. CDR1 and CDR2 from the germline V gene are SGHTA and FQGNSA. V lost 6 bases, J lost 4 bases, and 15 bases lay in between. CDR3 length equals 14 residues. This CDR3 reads CASSSPRHSYGYTF. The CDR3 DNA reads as TGTGCCAGCAGTTCTCCAAGACATAGCTATGGCTACACCTTC.

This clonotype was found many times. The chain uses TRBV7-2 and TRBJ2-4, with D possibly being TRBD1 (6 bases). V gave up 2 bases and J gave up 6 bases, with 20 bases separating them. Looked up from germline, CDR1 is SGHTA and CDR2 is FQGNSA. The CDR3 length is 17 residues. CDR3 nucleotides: TGTGCCAGCAGCTTAAGTACAGGGAACATTGGTGGAAACATTCAGTACTTC. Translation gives CASSLSTGNIGGNIQYF. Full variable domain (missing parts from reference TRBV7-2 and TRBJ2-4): GAGVSQSPSNKVTEKGKDVELRCDPISGHTALYWYRQSLGQGLEFLIYFQGNSAPDKSGLPSDRFSAERTGGSVSTLTIQRTQQEDSAVYLCASSLSTGNIGGNIQYFGAGTRLSVL.

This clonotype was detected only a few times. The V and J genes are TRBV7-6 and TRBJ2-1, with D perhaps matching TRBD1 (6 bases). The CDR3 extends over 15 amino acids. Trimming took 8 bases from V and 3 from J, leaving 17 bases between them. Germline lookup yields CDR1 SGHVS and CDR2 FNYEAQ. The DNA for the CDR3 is TGTGCCAGCGCACGCCTTTGGACAGACTACAATGAGCAGTTCTTC. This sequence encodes CASARLWTDYNEQFF. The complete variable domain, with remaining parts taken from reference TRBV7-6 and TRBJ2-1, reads GAGVSQSPRYKVTKRGQDVALRCDPISGHVSLYWYRQALGQGPEFLTYFNYEAQQDKSGLPNDRFSAERPEGSISTLTIQRTEQRDSAMYRCASARLWTDYNEQFFGPGTRLTVL.